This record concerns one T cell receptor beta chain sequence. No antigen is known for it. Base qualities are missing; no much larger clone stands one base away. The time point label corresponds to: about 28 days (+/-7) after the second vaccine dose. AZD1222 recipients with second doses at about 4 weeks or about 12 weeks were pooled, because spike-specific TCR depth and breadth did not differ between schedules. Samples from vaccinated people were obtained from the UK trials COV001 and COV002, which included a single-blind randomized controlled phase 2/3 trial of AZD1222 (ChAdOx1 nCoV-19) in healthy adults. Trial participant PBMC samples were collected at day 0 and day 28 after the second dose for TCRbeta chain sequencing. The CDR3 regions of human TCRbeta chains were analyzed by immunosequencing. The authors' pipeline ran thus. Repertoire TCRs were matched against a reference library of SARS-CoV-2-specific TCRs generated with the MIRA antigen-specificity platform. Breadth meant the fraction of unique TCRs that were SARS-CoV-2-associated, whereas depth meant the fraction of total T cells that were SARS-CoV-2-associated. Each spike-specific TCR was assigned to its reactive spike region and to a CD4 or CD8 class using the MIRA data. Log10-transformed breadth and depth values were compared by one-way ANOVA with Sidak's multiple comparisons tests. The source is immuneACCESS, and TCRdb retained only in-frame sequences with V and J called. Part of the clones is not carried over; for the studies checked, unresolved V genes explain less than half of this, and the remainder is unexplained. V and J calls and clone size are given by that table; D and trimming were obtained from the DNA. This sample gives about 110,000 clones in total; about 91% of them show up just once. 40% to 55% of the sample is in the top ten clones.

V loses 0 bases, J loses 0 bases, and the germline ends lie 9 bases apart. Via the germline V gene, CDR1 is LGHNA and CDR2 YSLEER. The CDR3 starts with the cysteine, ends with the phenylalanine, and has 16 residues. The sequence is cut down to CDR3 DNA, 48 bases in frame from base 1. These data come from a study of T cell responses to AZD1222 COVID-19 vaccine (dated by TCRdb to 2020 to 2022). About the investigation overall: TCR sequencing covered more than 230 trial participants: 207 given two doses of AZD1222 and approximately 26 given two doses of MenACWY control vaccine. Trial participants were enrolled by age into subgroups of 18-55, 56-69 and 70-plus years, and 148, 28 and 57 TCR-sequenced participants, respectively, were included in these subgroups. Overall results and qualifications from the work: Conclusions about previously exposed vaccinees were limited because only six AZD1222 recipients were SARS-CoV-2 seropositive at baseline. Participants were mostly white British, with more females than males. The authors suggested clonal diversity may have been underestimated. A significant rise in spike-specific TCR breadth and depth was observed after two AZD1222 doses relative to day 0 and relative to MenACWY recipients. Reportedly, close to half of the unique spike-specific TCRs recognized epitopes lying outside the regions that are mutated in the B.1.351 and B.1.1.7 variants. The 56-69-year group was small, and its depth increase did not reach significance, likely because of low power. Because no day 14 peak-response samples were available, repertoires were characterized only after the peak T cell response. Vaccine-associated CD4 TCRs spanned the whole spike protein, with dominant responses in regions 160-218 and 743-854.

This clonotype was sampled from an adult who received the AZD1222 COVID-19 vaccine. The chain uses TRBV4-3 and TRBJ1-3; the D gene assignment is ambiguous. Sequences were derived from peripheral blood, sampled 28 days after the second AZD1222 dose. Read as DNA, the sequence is TGCGCCAGCAGCCAAGATCAGGAGTTCTCTGGAAACACCATATATTTT. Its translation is CASSQDQEFSGNTIYF.